This TCR beta chain was sequenced in a study of OX40 agonist ivuxolimab in advanced cancers. This CDR3 contains 19 residues. Trimming cost V 0 bases and J 7 bases; bases outside gene matches: 15. Per germline, CDR1 MRHNA and CDR2 SNTAGT. Libraries were prepared by immunoSEQ multiplex PCR; TCRdb keeps only in-frame clonotypes and omits some of them. The profile shows about 50,000 clones, about nine tenths of them singletons. This receptor was identified in an adult with an advanced solid tumor such as melanoma, head and neck, liver or kidney cancer. Sequences were derived from CD4+ or CD8+ T cells sorted from blood, sampled in a trial of the OX40 agonist ivuxolimab. The rearrangement uses TRBV6-4 and TRBJ1-1; 12 bases map to TRBD1. The CDR3 region is CASSDSFVWDRGLGDEAFF. In DNA form, the CDR3 reads TGTGCCAGCAGTGACTCCTTCGTTTGGGACAGGGGGCTTGGGGATGAAGCTTTCTTT.